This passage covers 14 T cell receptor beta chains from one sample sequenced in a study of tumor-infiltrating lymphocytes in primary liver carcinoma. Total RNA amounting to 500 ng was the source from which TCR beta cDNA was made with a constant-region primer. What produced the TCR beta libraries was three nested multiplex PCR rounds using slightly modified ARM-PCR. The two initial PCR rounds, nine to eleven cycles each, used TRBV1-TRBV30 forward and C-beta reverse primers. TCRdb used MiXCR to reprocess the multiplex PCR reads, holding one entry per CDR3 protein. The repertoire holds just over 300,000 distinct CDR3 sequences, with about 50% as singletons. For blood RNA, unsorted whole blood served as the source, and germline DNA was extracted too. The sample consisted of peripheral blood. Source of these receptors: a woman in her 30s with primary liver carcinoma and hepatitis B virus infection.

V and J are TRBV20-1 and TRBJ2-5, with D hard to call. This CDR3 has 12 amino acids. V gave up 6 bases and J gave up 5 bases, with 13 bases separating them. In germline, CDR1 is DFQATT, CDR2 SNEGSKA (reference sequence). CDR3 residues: CSAPEIGETQYF. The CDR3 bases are TGCAGTGCCCCGGAAATCGGGGAGACCCAGTACTTC.

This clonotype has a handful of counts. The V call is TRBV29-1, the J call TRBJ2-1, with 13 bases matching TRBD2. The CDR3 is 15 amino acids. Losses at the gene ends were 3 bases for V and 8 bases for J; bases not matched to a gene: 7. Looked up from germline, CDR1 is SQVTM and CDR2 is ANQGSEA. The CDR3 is CSVERTSGSIDEQFF. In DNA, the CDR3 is TGCAGCGTTGAGAGGACTAGCGGGAGTATAGATGAGCAGTTCTTC.

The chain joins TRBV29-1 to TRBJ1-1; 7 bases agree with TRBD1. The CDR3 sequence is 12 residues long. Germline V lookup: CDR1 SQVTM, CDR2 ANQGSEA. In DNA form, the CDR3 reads TGCATCGTAACGGGACAGTGGCCTGAAGCTTTCTTT. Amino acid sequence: CIVTGQWPEAFF.

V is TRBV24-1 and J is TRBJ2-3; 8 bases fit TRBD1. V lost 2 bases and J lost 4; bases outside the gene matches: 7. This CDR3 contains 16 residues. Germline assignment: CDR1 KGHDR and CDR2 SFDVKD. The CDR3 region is CATSDSGTGGPDTQYF. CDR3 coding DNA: TGTGCCACCAGTGATTCGGGGACAGGCGGCCCAGATACGCAGTATTTT.

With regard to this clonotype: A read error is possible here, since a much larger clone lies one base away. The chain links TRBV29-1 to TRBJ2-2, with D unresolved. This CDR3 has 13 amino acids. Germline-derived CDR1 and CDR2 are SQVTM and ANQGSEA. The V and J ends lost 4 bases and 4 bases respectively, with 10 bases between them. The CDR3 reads CSVVTYATGELFF. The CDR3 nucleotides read TGCAGCGTTGTAACGTATGCCACCGGGGAGCTGTTTTTT.

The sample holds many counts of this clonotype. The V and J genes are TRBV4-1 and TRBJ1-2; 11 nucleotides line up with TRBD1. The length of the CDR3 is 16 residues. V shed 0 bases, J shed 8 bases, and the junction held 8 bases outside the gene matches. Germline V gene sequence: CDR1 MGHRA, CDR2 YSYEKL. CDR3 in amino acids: CASSQDGQGANPGYTF. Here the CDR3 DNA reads TGCGCCAGCAGCCAAGATGGACAGGGGGCTAATCCGGGCTACACCTTC.

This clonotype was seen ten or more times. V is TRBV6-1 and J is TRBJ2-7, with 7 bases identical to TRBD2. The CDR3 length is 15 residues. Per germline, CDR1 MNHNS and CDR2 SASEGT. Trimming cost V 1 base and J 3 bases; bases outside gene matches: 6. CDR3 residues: CASSEEWGGNYEQYF. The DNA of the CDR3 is TGTGCCAGCAGTGAAGAATGGGGAGGGAACTACGAGCAGTACTTC.

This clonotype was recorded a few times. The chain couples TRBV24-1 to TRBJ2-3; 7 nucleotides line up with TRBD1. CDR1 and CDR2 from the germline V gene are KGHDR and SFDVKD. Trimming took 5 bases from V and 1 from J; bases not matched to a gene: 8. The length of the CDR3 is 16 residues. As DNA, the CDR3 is TGTGCCACCAGTGTGAGAGACAGGGCCCGCACAGATACGCAGTATTTT. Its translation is CATSVRDRARTDTQYF.

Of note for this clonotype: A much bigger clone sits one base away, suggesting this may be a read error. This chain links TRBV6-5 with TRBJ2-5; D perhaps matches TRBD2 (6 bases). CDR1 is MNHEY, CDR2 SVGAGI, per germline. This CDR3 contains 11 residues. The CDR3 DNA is TGTGCCAGCAGTTTTATGGGGACTCAGCACTTC. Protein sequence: CASSFMGTQHF.

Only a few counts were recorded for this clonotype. The CDR3: CASSLIPESTDTQYF. CDR3 DNA: TGCGCCAGCAGCTTGATTCCCGAAAGCACAGATACGCAGTATTTT. The V and J genes are TRBV5-1 and TRBJ2-3; D is uncertain. V was trimmed by 1 base and J by 0 bases, leaving 9 bases between them. Germline V lookup: CDR1 SGHRS, CDR2 YFSETQ. This CDR3 is built from 15 residues.

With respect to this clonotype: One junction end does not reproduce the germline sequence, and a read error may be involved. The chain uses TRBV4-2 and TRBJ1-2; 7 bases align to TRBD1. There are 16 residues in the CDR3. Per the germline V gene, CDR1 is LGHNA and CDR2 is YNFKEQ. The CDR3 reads CASSQDYRGGLRGYTF. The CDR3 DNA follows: TGTGCCAGCAGTCAAGATTACAGGGGAGGGTTGAGGGGCTACACCTTC.

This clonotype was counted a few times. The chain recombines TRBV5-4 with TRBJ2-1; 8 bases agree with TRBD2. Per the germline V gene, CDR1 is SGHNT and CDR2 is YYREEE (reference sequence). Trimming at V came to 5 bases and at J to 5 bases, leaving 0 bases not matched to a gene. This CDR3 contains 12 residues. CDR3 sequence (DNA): TGTGCCAGCAGTAGCGGGGACAATGAGCAGTTCTTC. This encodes CASSSGDNEQFF.

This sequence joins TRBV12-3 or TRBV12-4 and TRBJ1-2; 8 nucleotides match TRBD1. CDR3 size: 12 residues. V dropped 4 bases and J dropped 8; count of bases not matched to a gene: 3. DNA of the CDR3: TGTGCCAGCAGTTCGACAGGGGTCGGCTACACCTTC. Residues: CASSSTGVGYTF.

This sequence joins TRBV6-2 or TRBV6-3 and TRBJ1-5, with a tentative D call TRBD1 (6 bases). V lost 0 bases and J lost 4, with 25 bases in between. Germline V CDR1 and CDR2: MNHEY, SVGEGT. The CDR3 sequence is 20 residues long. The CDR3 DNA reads TGTGCCAGCAGTTACTCGATGACCGTCGGGGGCGACAGGCGGAATCAGCCCCAGCATTTT. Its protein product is CASSYSMTVGGDRRNQPQHF.